This T cell receptor beta chain derives from a study of OX40 agonist ivuxolimab in advanced cancers. Study information: The patients received agonistic anti-OX40 (CD134) antibody ivuxolimab. It was permissible to have had prior anti-PD-1, anti-PD-L1 or anti-CTLA-4 therapy, and over 35% had some.

Measured with immunoSEQ multiplex PCR; TCRdb has only the in-frame clones, and not every one. Of approximately 25,000 clones listed, roughly 93% were seen once; the top ten hold around 49%. Germline trimming cut 6 bases from V and 4 bases from J; bases unmatched to any gene: 3. The CDR3 length is 15 residues. CDR1 and CDR2 (germline): KGHSH, LQKENI. Study outcomes and limitations: Dose levels from 0.1 to 3.0 mg/kg saw CD4+ and CD8+ blood T cells expand clonally by week 6.

On this clone: The antigen is undetermined.

Sampled blood was obtained at baseline, cycle 4 day 1, and cycle 7 day 1. This clonotype was sampled from an adult with an advanced solid tumor such as melanoma, head and neck, liver or kidney cancer. The source was CD4+ or CD8+ T cells sorted from blood, collected in a trial of the OX40 agonist ivuxolimab. This chain uses TRBV18 with TRBJ2-2; 12 nucleotides line up with TRBD2. The chain's CDR3 is CASSQTSGGTGELFF. The CDR3 bases are TGTGCCAGCTCTCAGACTAGCGGGGGCACCGGGGAGCTGTTTTTT.